The 27 T cell receptor beta chains below were found in one sample sequenced in a study of technical replicates of blood from a few donors. Profiled with immunoSEQ multiplex PCR; TCRdb holds only in-frame clones, not every one. This sample carries fewer than 100,000 clones, approximately 97% of them seen once, and the ten largest clones take under 0.35%. Sequenced material: T cells isolated from PBMCs. The receptors were sampled from a human donor in good health.

The CDR3 bases are TGTGCCAGCAGACTGACTAGCGGAAACAATGAGCAGTTCTTC. Protein sequence: CASRLTSGNNEQFF. V and J are TRBV6-5 and TRBJ2-1, with TRBD2 matching 9 bases. The V gene's germline CDR1 is MNHEY and CDR2 SVGAGI. V gave up 6 bases and J gave up 5 bases; unmatched junction bases: 5. The CDR3 extends over 14 amino acids.

The chain employs TRBV9 and TRBJ1-1; tentatively, D is TRBD1 (5 bases). Trimming pared 3 bases from V and 5 bases from J, leaving 11 bases between. The germline V gene encodes CDR1 SGDLS and CDR2 YYNGEE. The CDR3 extends over 13 amino acids. The CDR3 DNA reads TGTGCCAGCAGCGCTGGGGGGAAAACTGAAGCTTTCTTT. The encoded protein is CASSAGGKTEAFF.

Here the CDR3 reads CASSKTWMGTDTQYF. The CDR3 region has the DNA TGTGCCAGCAGTAAGACATGGATGGGCACAGATACGCAGTATTTT. This sequence joins TRBV11-3 and TRBJ2-3; D remains unclear. The CDR3 is made up of 15 amino acids. The germline V gene has CDR1 SGHNT and CDR2 YENEEA. The V and J ends lost 6 bases and 1 base respectively, with 14 bases between them.

The V gene is TRBV6-6, the J gene TRBJ2-3, with 8 bases matching TRBD2. The length of the CDR3 is 15 residues. CDR1 MNHNY and CDR2 SVGAGI come from the germline V gene (reference sequence). The CDR3 reads CAASEREYGTDTQYF. The CDR3 DNA reads as TGTGCTGCCTCCGAGCGGGAGTATGGCACAGATACGCAGTATTTT.

The chain uses TRBV28 and TRBJ2-4, with D possibly matching TRBD1 (6 bases). The V gene's germline CDR1 is MDHEN and CDR2 SYDVKM. Trimming pared 5 bases from V and 0 bases from J, leaving 17 bases between. The CDR3 is 17 residues long. The CDR3: CASSLTGTNLAKNIQYF. CDR3 coding DNA: TGTGCCAGCAGTCTCACCGGGACAAACCTAGCCAAAAACATTCAGTACTTC.

V is TRBV2 and J is TRBJ2-7; perhaps TRBD1 as D (6 bases). This CDR3 has 16 residues. Germline CDR1 and CDR2: SNHLY and FYNNEI. Deletions cut 4 bases from V and 3 bases from J, with 19 bases between. This CDR3 reads CASSADRRGTLYEQYF. CDR3 in DNA: TGTGCCAGCAGTGCAGACAGGCGAGGAACTCTCTACGAGCAGTACTTC. Full variable domain (missing parts from reference TRBV2 and TRBJ2-7): EPEVTQTPSHQVTQMGQEVILRCVPISNHLYFYWYRQILGQKVEFLVSFYNNEISEKSEIFDDQFSVERPDGSNFTLKIRSTKLEDSAMYFCASSADRRGTLYEQYFGPGTRLTVT.

The rearrangement links TRBV5-1 to TRBJ1-2; no reliable D call. The CDR3 is 14 amino acids. V was clipped by 6 bases and J by 6 bases, with 18 bases between them. CDR1 is SGHRS and CDR2 is YFSETQ in the germline V gene. The CDR3 sequence is CASKKPNKRDGYTF. CDR3 coding DNA: TGCGCCAGCAAAAAACCTAATAAGAGAGATGGCTACACCTTC. Full variable domain (outside the CDR3, taken from reference TRBV5-1 and TRBJ1-2): KAGVTQTPRYLIKTRGQQVTLSCSPISGHRSVSWYQQTPGQGLQFLFEYFSETQRNKGNFPGRFSGRQFSNSRSEMNVSTLELGDSALYLCASKKPNKRDGYTFGSGTRLTVV.

This rearrangement joins TRBV27 to TRBJ1-2, with a tentative D call TRBD1 (5 bases). Germline CDR1 is MNHEY and CDR2 is SMNVEV (reference sequence). V was cut by 7 bases and J by 7 bases, with 16 bases left in between. The CDR3 is 13 amino acids. The CDR3 DNA follows: TGTGCCAGCATCGCAATGGGGGGGTCTGGCTACACCTTC. Translation gives CASIAMGGSGYTF.

V gene TRBV7-8 combines with J gene TRBJ2-7, with 7 bases lining up with TRBD2. V was clipped by 10 bases and J by 2 bases; unmatched bases: 11. The CDR3 sequence is 14 residues long. In germline, CDR1 is SGHVS, CDR2 FQNEAQ. The CDR3 DNA reads TGTGCCACACAAATAGCGGGTTCCGCCTACGAGCAGTACTTC. Protein: CATQIAGSAYEQYF.

This clone has only a few counts. The chain uses TRBV28 and TRBJ1-1; weak D call: TRBD1 (6 bases). Germline V gene sequence: CDR1 MDHEN, CDR2 SYDVKM. The CDR3 contains 15 residues. Trimming removed 6 bases at V and 10 bases at J, with 24 bases between. Here the CDR3 DNA reads TGTGCCAGCAGCCCCCCGGGAAGGGGGAATGTTGGAGCTTTCTTT. It encodes CASSPPGRGNVGAFF.

V and J are TRBV5-8 and TRBJ2-2; 7 positions match TRBD2. Germline assignment: CDR1 SGHTS and CDR2 YDEGEE. The CDR3 has 15 residues. Losses at the gene ends were 1 base for V and 4 bases for J; bases not matched to a gene: 4. For the CDR3, the DNA is TGTGCCAGCAGCTTGTCAGCGGGAACCACCGGGGAGCTGTTTTTT. This gives the protein CASSLSAGTTGELFF.

The chain uses TRBV11-2 and TRBJ2-3; the D gene is possibly TRBD1 (8 bases). The germline V gene encodes CDR1 SGHAT and CDR2 FQNNGV. The V and J ends lost 4 bases and 3 bases respectively, with 20 bases between them. This CDR3 comprises 17 residues. CDR3 sequence (DNA): TGTGCCAGCAGCTACAGGGGGGCTAGCGGACGAACAGATACGCAGTATTTT. Protein product: CASSYRGASGRTDTQYF.

The rearrangement joins TRBV7-2 to TRBJ1-5, with unresolved D. The length of the CDR3 is 15 residues. V gave up 2 bases and J gave up 4 bases, with 12 bases separating them. In germline, CDR1 is SGHTA, CDR2 FQGNSA. The CDR3 loop reads CASSLLFGENQPQHF. The CDR3 DNA reads TGTGCCAGCAGCTTACTTTTCGGGGAGAATCAGCCCCAGCATTTT.

The chain combines TRBV7-2 with TRBJ2-5; 7 bases agree with TRBD2. Unmatched junction bases numbered 8, after V lost 5 bases and J lost 2 bases. The germline V gene has CDR1 SGHTA and CDR2 FQGNSA. CDR3 length: 15 amino acids. The CDR3 sequence is CASSGPLAQQETQYF. CDR3 nucleotide sequence: TGTGCCAGCAGCGGACCACTAGCGCAACAAGAGACCCAGTACTTC.

This chain uses TRBV28 with TRBJ1-1; 10 nucleotides align to TRBD1. CDR3 length: 14 residues. After removal of 6 bases from V and 5 bases from J, the junction contained 6 bases not matched to a gene. CDR1 and CDR2 (germline): MDHEN, SYDVKM. CDR3 coding DNA: TGTGCCAGCAGCCTGCGGGACAGGGGAACTGAAGCTTTCTTT. Translating it yields CASSLRDRGTEAFF.

V and J are TRBV19 and TRBJ2-5; 9 positions match TRBD2. Trimming cost V 5 bases and J 5 bases; bases outside gene matches: 6. CDR1 is LNHDA, CDR2 SQIVND, per germline (reference sequence). The CDR3 contains 14 residues. CDR3 bases: TGTGCCAGTAGTGCTTTAGCGGGAGAGGAGACCCAGTACTTC. Its translation: CASSALAGEETQYF.

The rearrangement links TRBV2 to TRBJ2-7, with D unresolved. Germline V lookup: CDR1 SNHLY, CDR2 FYNNEI. V lost 6 bases and J lost 3, with 9 bases in between. The CDR3 sequence is 12 residues long. CDR3 DNA: TGTGCCAGCAGGGGCATGTTCTACGAGCAGTACTTC. Translation: CASRGMFYEQYF.

The rearrangement links TRBV9 to TRBJ1-4; D unclear. This CDR3 spans 13 amino acids. Germline CDR1 reads SGDLS; CDR2 reads YYNGEE. V lost 4 bases and J 2 bases, leaving 6 bases between the germline ends. CDR3 sequence: CASSFRTNEKLFF. The CDR3 nucleotides are TGTGCCAGCAGCTTTCGTACTAATGAAAAACTGTTTTTT.

Here the CDR3 DNA reads TGTGCCAGCAGCTCTTTTGTACTGTTTTTT. Its translation: CASSSFVLFF. This rearrangement joins TRBV5-8 to TRBJ1-4; the D is unclear. This CDR3 region has 10 residues. From germline, CDR1 is SGHTS and CDR2 YDEGEE. Between the trimmed V and J ends, which lost 3 bases and 13 bases, there was a span of 7 bases.

The rearrangement joins TRBV27 to TRBJ2-7; the match to TRBD1 covers 9 bases. V gave up 8 bases and J gave up 5 bases; unmatched junction bases: 16. CDR3 length: 16 amino acids. Germline lookup yields CDR1 MNHEY and CDR2 SMNVEV (reference sequence). The CDR3 DNA sequence: TGTGCCAGCTCTTTTTTCCCGGGACAGGGAAATAACGAGCAGTACTTC. Amino acid sequence: CASSFFPGQGNNEQYF.

This clone was counted once. The J gene is TRBJ1-4, the V gene TRBV7-9, with 9 bases identical to TRBD1. Losses at the gene ends were 0 bases for V and 2 bases for J; bases not matched to a gene: 1. This CDR3 comprises 16 residues. CDR1 and CDR2 from the germline V gene are SEHNR and FQNEAQ (reference sequence). The CDR3 loop reads CASSLATGGTNEKLFF. The CDR3 nucleotides are TGTGCCAGCAGCTTAGCCACAGGGGGCACTAATGAAAAACTGTTTTTT.

The rearrangement links TRBV7-2 to TRBJ1-1, with no clear D. This CDR3 region has 13 residues. V was clipped by 3 bases and J by 1 base, with 6 bases between them. In germline, CDR1 is SGHTA, CDR2 FQGNSA. The CDR3 bases are TGTGCCAGCAGCTTCAGTGAGAACACTGAAGCTTTCTTT. Translation gives CASSFSENTEAFF. The whole variable domain, remainder taken from reference TRBV7-2 and TRBJ1-1, is GAGVSQSPSNKVTEKGKDVELRCDPISGHTALYWYRQSLGQGLEFLIYFQGNSAPDKSGLPSDRFSAERTGGSVSTLTIQRTQQEDSAVYLCASSFSENTEAFFGQGTRLTVV.

The CDR3 coding sequence is TGTGCCAGCAGCCAAGTTCATGGGACTAGCGAAGAGCAGTTCTTC. Translating gives CASSQVHGTSEEQFF. The chain employs TRBV4-2 and TRBJ2-1; 10 bases line up with TRBD2. Germline V gene data show CDR1 as LGHNA and CDR2 as YNFKEQ. This CDR3 is 15 amino acids long. Trimming at V came to 1 base and at J to 10 bases, leaving 7 bases not matched to a gene.

The gene calls are TRBV4-1 and TRBJ2-7; 8 bases match TRBD2. Germline CDR1 is MGHRA and CDR2 is YSYEKL. Trimming removed 4 bases from V and 2 bases from J; junction bases left unmatched: 10. The CDR3 sequence is 16 residues long. The CDR3 nucleotides read TGCGCCAGCAGCCGGAAGGGGGGACTAGGCGCCTACGAGCAGTACTTC. It encodes CASSRKGGLGAYEQYF.

The chain carries TRBV5-1 and TRBJ2-3; the match to TRBD2 covers 15 bases. With 4 bases clipped from V and 3 bases from J, the junction kept 3 bases outside the gene matches. This CDR3 contains 16 residues. Per the germline V gene, CDR1 is SGHRS and CDR2 is YFSETQ. The CDR3: CASSGLAGGMTDTQYF. Here the CDR3 DNA reads TGCGCCAGCAGCGGACTAGCGGGAGGGATGACAGATACGCAGTATTTT.

The chain couples TRBV5-8 to TRBJ2-3; the match to TRBD2 covers 7 bases. This CDR3 spans 14 amino acids. V shed 4 bases and J 4 bases; nucleotides not matched to a gene: 6. Germline CDR1 reads SGHTS; CDR2 reads YDEGEE. CDR3 sequence: CASSHGGSADTQYF. The CDR3 DNA is TGTGCCAGCAGCCACGGGGGGTCCGCAGATACGCAGTATTTT.

The chain carries TRBV19 and TRBJ2-3, with D perhaps matching TRBD1 (5 bases). CDR3 length: 14 amino acids. From germline, CDR1 is LNHDA and CDR2 SQIVND (reference sequence). With 4 bases removed from V and 0 bases from J, the gap between germline ends came to 8 bases. CDR3 DNA: TGTGCCAGTAGTAATAGGGGAAGCACAGATACGCAGTATTTT. Encoded protein: CASSNRGSTDTQYF.